The source of this T cell receptor (beta chain) is a study of CD8 T cells in Susac syndrome. Study-wide background: When blood was collected, patients with Susac syndrome were therapy-naive, were taking corticosteroids, or were receiving intravenous immunoglobulin alone.

V gave up 7 bases and J gave up 1 base; unmatched junction bases: 10. This CDR3 has 14 amino acids. The germline V gene has CDR1 GTSNPN and CDR2 SVGIG (reference sequence). Random hexamers were used to reverse transcribe the RNA input (roughly 0.5 to 1 ug). The amplification used immunoSEQ multiplex PCR on TCR beta CDR3; it spanned 54 Vbeta and 13 Jbeta. TCRdb called the immunoSEQ multiplex PCR reads again in MiXCR, with one record for every CDR3 protein. The sample includes roughly 190,000 distinct CDR3 sequences, 90% to 97% of them seen just once. About this clonotype: Antigen: not known.

Study-wide results and limits: There was no clonal expansion in the CD4+ T cell repertoires of Susac syndrome.

TCR beta sequencing covered blood CD8+ and CD4+ T cells. This TCR was sampled from a human donor with Susac syndrome. The chain is built from TRBV30 and TRBJ2-7; 7 positions agree with TRBD1. The sample was CD4+ T cells from PBMCs. CDR3 nucleotide sequence: TGTGCCTCCGGCGGGTCAGGGGGATCCTACGAGCAGTACTTC. This translates into CASGGSGGSYEQYF.